The next 9 T cell receptor beta chains were all read from a single sample in a study of blood T cell repertoires in COVID-19 (dated by TCRdb to the early 2020s). The library relied on the immunoSEQ multiplex PCR assay. Imported from immuneACCESS, the table was reduced by TCRdb to in-frame sequences with V and J called. These copies leave out some clones; in studies compared against another copy, an unresolved V gene accounts for under half, and the cause of the remainder is not known. This sample comprises approximately 350,000 clones, more than 70% of them detected only once. The ten most abundant clones make up less than 3.5% of the sample. The sample comprised peripheral blood. These receptors all come from a woman under 40 with COVID-19, enrolled during active disease.

The J gene is TRBJ1-2, the V gene TRBV4-1; D ambiguous. The V end was cut by 1 base, the J end by 4 bases, with 7 bases between. The germline gives CDR1 MGHRA, CDR2 YSYEKL. CDR3 length: 13 amino acids. The CDR3 loop is CASSQAPFYGYTF. In nucleotides, the CDR3 is TGCGCCAGCAGCCAAGCCCCCTTCTATGGCTACACCTTC.

The rearrangement uses TRBV7-9 and TRBJ1-4, with a tentative D call TRBD1 (5 bases). This CDR3 has 15 amino acids. The V end lost 8 bases, the J end lost 3 bases, and 16 bases lay between the germline ends. Per the germline V gene, CDR1 is SEHNR and CDR2 is FQNEAQ (reference sequence). The CDR3: CASSMGRAPNEKLFF. The CDR3 DNA is TGTGCCAGCTCGATGGGCAGGGCGCCTAATGAAAAACTGTTTTTT.

The chain carries TRBV12-3 or TRBV12-4 and TRBJ1-1; D not certain. V lost 8 bases and J lost 3, with 13 bases in between. The CDR3 has 13 amino acids. The CDR3 DNA sequence: TGTGCCAGCGCTAACCAACGGGACACTGAAGCTTTCTTT. It encodes CASANQRDTEAFF.

The chain carries TRBV19 and TRBJ1-2; D not certain. The germline V and J ends were trimmed by 4 bases and 7 bases, with 10 bases remaining between them. Germline CDR1 and CDR2: LNHDA and SQIVND (reference sequence). The CDR3 has 12 residues. The CDR3 nucleotides are TGTGCCAGTAGTACGTACGGGTCTGGCTACACCTTC. Its translation: CASSTYGSGYTF.

In its sample, this clone was seen once. The chain employs TRBV3-1 (or the pseudogene TRBV3-2) and TRBJ2-1; 8 positions match TRBD2. The trim removed 4 bases at V and 6 bases at J, leaving 8 bases unmatched. The CDR3 spans 15 residues. Germline V gene data show CDR1 as LGHDT and CDR2 as YNNKEL (reference sequence). The CDR3 sequence is CASSLLAAVGNEQFF. The CDR3 nucleotides are TGTGCCAGCAGCCTACTAGCGGCGGTGGGCAATGAGCAGTTCTTC.

The CDR3 DNA reads TGTGCCAGCAGCTTAGTTGTGGGGGCCACTAATGAAAAACTGTTTTTT. It encodes CASSLVVGATNEKLFF. This chain links TRBV11-2 with TRBJ1-4, with a weak D call TRBD1 (6 bases). Per the germline V gene, CDR1 is SGHAT and CDR2 is FQNNGV. CDR3 length: 16 amino acids. The germline V and J ends were trimmed by 1 base and 2 bases, with 11 bases remaining between them.

The chain employs TRBV5-8 and TRBJ2-2; TRBD1 aligns across 9 bases. Germline V lookup: CDR1 SGHTS, CDR2 YDEGEE. The J segment lost 3 bases and the V segment lost 0 bases, leaving 0 bases of the junction unmatched. The CDR3 runs to 15 residues. The CDR3 protein is CASSLGTGDTGELFF. The CDR3 region has the DNA TGTGCCAGCAGCTTGGGGACAGGGGACACCGGGGAGCTGTTTTTT.

V usage is TRBV28 and J usage is TRBJ2-7; the match to TRBD1 covers 9 bases. Germline CDR1 reads MDHEN; CDR2 reads SYDVKM. This CDR3 contains 15 residues. The J segment lost 2 bases and the V segment lost 3 bases, leaving 5 bases of the junction unmatched. The chain's CDR3 is CASSFLTGGTYEQYF. The CDR3 coding sequence is TGTGCCAGCAGTTTTTTGACAGGGGGTACCTACGAGCAGTACTTC.

The chain is built from TRBV30 and TRBJ2-1, with D maybe TRBD2 (5 bases). Germline CDR1 GTSNPN, CDR2 SVGIG (reference sequence). Trimming shortened V by 0 bases and J by 6 bases, and 12 bases separated the two germline ends. This CDR3 comprises 14 residues. CDR3 sequence: CAWSVRRRSNEQFF. DNA of the CDR3: TGTGCCTGGAGTGTGAGGAGGAGGTCCAATGAGCAGTTCTTC.